This is a list of T cell receptor beta chains from one sample in a study of blood T cells in healthy people across ages. MiXCR, applied by TCRdb to the 5' RACE reads, yields one record per CDR3 protein. The sample records roughly 1.7 million distinct CDR3 sequences, about 35% being singletons. Sequencing was done on a sample of blood. These receptors were obtained from a woman in her 30s in good health. Both conserved end residues are part of each CDR3. A D gene is named only where the DNA matches it firmly. Clone size is stated in some rows and not others, as once, few, many or a class when expanded.

d_gene,j_gene,abundance,v_gene,CDR3aa,CDR3nt
TRBD1,TRBJ2-3,few,TRBV10-1,CASSEDRGDTDTQYF,TGCGCCAGCAGTGAGGACAGGGGAGACACAGATACGCAGTATTTT
NA,TRBJ2-1,few,TRBV7-2,CASSPFGREQFF,TGTGCCAGCAGCCCCTTTGGCAGGGAGCAGTTCTTC
TRBD2,TRBJ2-7,NA,TRBV6-2/TRBV6-3,CASRKAGASYEQYF,TGTGCCAGCCGCAAAGCGGGAGCGTCCTACGAGCAGTACTTC
NA,TRBJ1-2,few,TRBV20-1,CSAPRAGYTF,TGCAGTGCTCCCCGGGCTGGCTACACCTTC
NA,TRBJ2-6,NA,TRBV20-1,CSARDQRASSGANVLTF,TGCAGTGCTAGAGATCAGCGGGCCTCCTCTGGGGCCAACGTCCTGACTTTC
NA,TRBJ1-5,many,TRBV28,CASSRGYSNQPQHF,TGTGCCAGCTCTAGGGGTTATAGCAATCAGCCCCAGCATTTT
TRBD2,TRBJ2-1,few,TRBV4-2,CASSQGGSGGASEQFF,TGTGCCAGCAGCCAAGGTGGCAGCGGGGGGGCAAGTGAGCAGTTCTTC
TRBD1,TRBJ1-1,NA,TRBV29-1,CSAEVLGGDTEAFF,TGCAGCGCTGAAGTCCTAGGGGGCGACACTGAAGCTTTCTTT
TRBD1,TRBJ1-1,few,TRBV10-3,CAISDDREDTEAFF,TGTGCCATCAGTGATGACAGGGAGGACACTGAAGCTTTCTTT
TRBD2,TRBJ2-1,NA,TRBV27,CASSGNPYNEQFF,TGTGCCAGTAGCGGGAACCCCTACAATGAGCAGTTCTTC
NA,TRBJ1-2,few,TRBV25-1,CASSFTGNHGYTF,TGTGCCAGCAGTTTCACCGGCAACCATGGCTACACCTTC
NA,TRBJ2-3,few,TRBV9,CASSVGNSGGDTQYF,TGTGCCAGCAGCGTAGGTAATAGCGGCGGGGATACGCAGTATTTT
TRBD1,TRBJ2-7,NA,TRBV7-2,CASSSANGQGSYEQYF,TGTGCCAGCAGCTCGGCGAACGGACAGGGCTCCTACGAGCAGTACTTC
NA,TRBJ2-7,NA,TRBV10-3,CAIRPSKNSYEQYF,TGTGCCATCAGGCCGTCTAAAAACTCCTACGAGCAGTACTTC
NA,TRBJ2-3,NA,TRBV11-2,CASSFRWGKGTDTQYF,TGTGCCAGCAGCTTTCGTTGGGGGAAAGGCACAGATACGCAGTATTTT
TRBD2,TRBJ2-7,NA,TRBV7-9,CASSSAGVDEQYF,TGTGCCAGCAGCTCTGCGGGAGTTGACGAGCAGTACTTC
TRBD2,TRBJ2-5,NA,TRBV3-1,CASSSTGTMSQETQYF,TGTGCCAGCAGTTCTACCGGGACTATGTCCCAAGAGACCCAGTACTTC
NA,TRBJ2-5,few,TRBV4-1,CASSQGWASALETQYF,TGCGCCAGCAGCCAGGGATGGGCTAGCGCTCTAGAGACCCAGTACTTC
NA,TRBJ2-5,NA,TRBV28,CASSPAGTLSGKETQYF,TGTGCCAGCAGTCCGGCCGGGACCTTGTCGGGCAAAGAGACCCAGTACTTC
NA,TRBJ1-5,NA,TRBV18,CASSPSLLGDGSNQPQHF,TGTGCCAGCTCACCTAGTTTGTTGGGGGATGGGAGCAATCAGCCCCAGCATTTT
NA,TRBJ2-7,few,TRBV29-1,CSVDTGWEQYF,TGCAGCGTTGACACGGGGTGGGAGCAGTACTTC
TRBD1,TRBJ2-3,few,TRBV9,CASSSDRGLGTDTQYF,TGTGCCAGCAGCTCCGACAGGGGGCTTGGCACAGATACGCAGTATTTT
NA,TRBJ2-3,NA,TRBV9,CASNVQDKLRTDTQYF,TGTGCCAGCAACGTCCAGGACAAATTGCGAACAGATACGCAGTATTTT
TRBD1,TRBJ2-7,NA,TRBV20-1,CSARGDRGGEQYF,TGCAGTGCCCGCGGGGACAGGGGAGGAGAGCAGTACTTC
NA,TRBJ1-2,NA,TRBV4-1,CASSRSTGDFYGYTF,TGCGCCAGCAGCCGATCGACAGGTGACTTCTATGGCTACACCTTC
NA,TRBJ2-4,NA,TRBV4-1,CASSPRELARLGVAKNIQYF,TGCGCCAGCAGCCCCCGGGAGCTAGCGCGGTTGGGGGTAGCCAAAAACATTCAGTACTTC
TRBD2,TRBJ2-7,few,TRBV20-1,CSGLAGDAYEQYF,TGCAGTGGCCTAGCGGGGGACGCCTACGAGCAGTACTTC
NA,TRBJ1-5,NA,TRBV20-1,CSARGDAEPQHF,TGCAGTGCTAGGGGGGACGCGGAGCCCCAGCATTTT
NA,TRBJ2-2,NA,TRBV3-1,CASSQGKYTGELFF,TGTGCCAGCAGCCAAGGGAAATACACCGGGGAGCTGTTTTTT
TRBD2,TRBJ2-3,NA,TRBV7-3,CASSNPGGSTDTQYF,TGTGCCAGCAGCAACCCGGGGGGGAGCACAGATACGCAGTATTTT
TRBD2,TRBJ2-5,few,TRBV9,CASSGGTSGRYQAQYF,TGTGCCAGCAGCGGAGGGACTAGCGGGAGGTACCAGGCCCAGTACTTC
NA,TRBJ2-5,few,TRBV6-6,CASSPPGRAGETQYF,TGTGCCAGCAGCCCGCCCGGTCGGGCGGGGGAGACCCAGTACTTC
NA,TRBJ2-3,few,TRBV7-6,CASSPYRSDTQYF,TGTGCCAGCAGCCCCTACCGCAGCGATACGCAGTATTTT
NA,TRBJ2-7,few,TRBV20-1,CSASKGSSYEQYF,TGCAGTGCTAGTAAGGGCAGTTCCTACGAGCAGTACTTC
NA,TRBJ2-7,NA,TRBV27,CASSPPFGHEQYF,TGTGCCAGCAGTCCCCCCTTTGGACACGAGCAGTACTTC
NA,TRBJ2-4,NA,TRBV7-9,CASSHDLYSRKNIQYF,TGTGCCAGCAGCCATGACTTGTATTCGCGCAAAAACATTCAGTACTTC
NA,TRBJ2-6,few,TRBV20-1,CSARDRTNSGANVLTF,TGCAGTGCTAGGGACAGGACTAACTCTGGGGCCAACGTCCTGACTTTC
NA,TRBJ1-2,few,TRBV6-1,CASSEAVQGYGYTF,TGTGCCAGCAGTGAAGCCGTACAGGGATATGGCTACACCTTC
TRBD2,TRBJ2-3,NA,TRBV20-1,CSARVLTSSGTRLSTDTQYF,TGCAGTGCTAGAGTTCTGACCTCTAGCGGGACTCGACTAAGCACAGATACGCAGTATTTT
NA,TRBJ2-3,few,TRBV10-3,CAISEGSVRTQYF,TGTGCCATCAGTGAGGGTTCCGTTAGAACGCAGTATTTT
TRBD1,TRBJ1-2,NA,TRBV3-1,CASSQGQVFNYGYTF,TGTGCCAGCAGCCAGGGACAGGTCTTTAACTATGGCTACACCTTC
TRBD2,TRBJ2-3,few,TRBV11-2,CASSSPSGSLEDTQYF,TGTGCCAGCAGCTCCCCTAGCGGGAGCTTAGAAGATACGCAGTATTTT
TRBD1,TRBJ1-1,NA,TRBV10-3,CAISPRTGLNTEAFF,TGTGCCATCAGTCCTAGGACAGGCCTGAACACTGAAGCTTTCTTT